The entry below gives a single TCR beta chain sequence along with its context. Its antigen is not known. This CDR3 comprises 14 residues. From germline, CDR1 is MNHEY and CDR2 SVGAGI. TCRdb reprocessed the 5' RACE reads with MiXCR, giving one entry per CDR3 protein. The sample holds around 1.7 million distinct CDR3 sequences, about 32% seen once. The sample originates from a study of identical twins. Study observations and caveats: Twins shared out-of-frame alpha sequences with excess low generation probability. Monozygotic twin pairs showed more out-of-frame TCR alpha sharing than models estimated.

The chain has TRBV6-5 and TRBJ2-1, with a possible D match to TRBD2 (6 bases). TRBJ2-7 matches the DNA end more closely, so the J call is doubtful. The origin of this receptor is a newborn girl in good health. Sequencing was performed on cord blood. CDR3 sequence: CASSLGEVYNEQYF. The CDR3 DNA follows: TGTGCCAGCAGTTTGGGGGAGGTCTACAATGAGCAGTACTTC.